This TCR beta chain came from a study of blood T cells in healthy people across ages. For the second PCR, which ran for about 6 to 11 cycles, a sample-barcoded 5' primer and a J-beta primer mix were used. In TCRdb, the 5' RACE reads were re-called with MiXCR into one record per CDR3 protein. Found here are 710,000 or so distinct CDR3 sequences, about a fifth of them singletons; the top ten hold roughly a fifth. Germline V gene data show CDR1 as KGHSH and CDR2 as LQKENI. The CDR3 spans 14 residues. V was shortened by 3 bases and J by 6 bases, with 14 bases between the two germline ends. Staff drew ten milliliters of peripheral blood from each donor.

V usage is TRBV18 and J usage is TRBJ1-1; possible D gene TRBD1, 5 bases. Sequenced: blood. The TCR was taken from a man between 65 and 85 years old in good health. In DNA form, the CDR3 reads TGTGCCAGCTCACCGGGGCTCGCGAGCGCTGAAGCTTTCTTT. Amino acid sequence: CASSPGLASAEAFF.